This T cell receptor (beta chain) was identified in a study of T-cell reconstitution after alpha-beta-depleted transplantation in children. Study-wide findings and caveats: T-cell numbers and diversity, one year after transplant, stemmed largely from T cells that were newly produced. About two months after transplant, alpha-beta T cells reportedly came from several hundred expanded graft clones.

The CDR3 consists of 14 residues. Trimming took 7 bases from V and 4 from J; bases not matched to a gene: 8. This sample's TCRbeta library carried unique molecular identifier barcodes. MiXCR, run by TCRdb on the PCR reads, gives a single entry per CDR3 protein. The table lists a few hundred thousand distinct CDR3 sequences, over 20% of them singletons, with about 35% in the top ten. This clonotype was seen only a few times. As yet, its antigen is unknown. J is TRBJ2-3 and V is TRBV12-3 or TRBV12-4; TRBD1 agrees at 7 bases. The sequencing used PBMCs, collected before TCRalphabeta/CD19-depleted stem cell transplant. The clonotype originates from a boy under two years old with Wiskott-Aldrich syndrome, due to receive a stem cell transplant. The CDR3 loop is CASTVTGMSDTQYF. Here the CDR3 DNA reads TGTGCCAGCACTGTGACAGGGATGTCAGATACGCAGTATTTT.